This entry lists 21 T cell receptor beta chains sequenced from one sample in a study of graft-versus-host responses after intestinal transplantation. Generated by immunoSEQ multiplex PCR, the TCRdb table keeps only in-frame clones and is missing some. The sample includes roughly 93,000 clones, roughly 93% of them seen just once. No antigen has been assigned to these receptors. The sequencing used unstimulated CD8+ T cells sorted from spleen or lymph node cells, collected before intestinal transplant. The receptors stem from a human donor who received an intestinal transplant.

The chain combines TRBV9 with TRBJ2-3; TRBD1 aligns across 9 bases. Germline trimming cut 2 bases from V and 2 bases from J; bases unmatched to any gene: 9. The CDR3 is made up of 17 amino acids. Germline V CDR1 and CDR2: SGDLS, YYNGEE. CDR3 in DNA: TGTGCCAGCAGCGTTAGTACCGGGACAGGGATCACAGATACGCAGTATTTT. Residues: CASSVSTGTGITDTQYF.

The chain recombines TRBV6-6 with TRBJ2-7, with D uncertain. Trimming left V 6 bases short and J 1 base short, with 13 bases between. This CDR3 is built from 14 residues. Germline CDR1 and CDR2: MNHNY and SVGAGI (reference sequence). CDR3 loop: CASSPGLLSYEQYF. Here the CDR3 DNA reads TGTGCCAGCAGCCCGGGTCTTCTATCCTACGAGCAGTACTTC.

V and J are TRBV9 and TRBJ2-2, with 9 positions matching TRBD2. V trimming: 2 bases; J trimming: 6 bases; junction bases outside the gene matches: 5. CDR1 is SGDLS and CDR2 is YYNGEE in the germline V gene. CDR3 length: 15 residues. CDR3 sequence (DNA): TGTGCCAGCAGCGTCGGTAGCGGGAGCCCCGGGGAGCTGTTTTTT. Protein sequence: CASSVGSGSPGELFF.

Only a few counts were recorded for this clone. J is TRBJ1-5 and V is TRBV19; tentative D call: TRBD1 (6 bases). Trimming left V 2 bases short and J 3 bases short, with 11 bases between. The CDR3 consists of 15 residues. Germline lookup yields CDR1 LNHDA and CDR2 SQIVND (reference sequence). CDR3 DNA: TGTGCCAGTAGTATATATACAGGGACCAATCAGCCCCAGCATTTT. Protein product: CASSIYTGTNQPQHF.

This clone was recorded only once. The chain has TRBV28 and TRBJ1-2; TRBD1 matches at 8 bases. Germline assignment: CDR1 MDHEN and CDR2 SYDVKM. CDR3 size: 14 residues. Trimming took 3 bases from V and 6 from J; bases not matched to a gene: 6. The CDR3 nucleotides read TGTGCCAGCAGTTTCAGGGGGCGTGGGGATGGCTACACCTTC. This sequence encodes CASSFRGRGDGYTF.

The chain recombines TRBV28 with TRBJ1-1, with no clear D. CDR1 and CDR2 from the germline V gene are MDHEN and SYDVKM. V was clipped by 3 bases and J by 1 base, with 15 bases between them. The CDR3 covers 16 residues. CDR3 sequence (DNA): TGTGCCAGCAGTTTCTCCCCCCGGTCAGGGAACACTGAAGCTTTCTTT. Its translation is CASSFSPRSGNTEAFF.

CDR3 sequence reads: CASSFSGGDTDTQYF. The CDR3 DNA sequence: TGTGCCAGCAGCTTCAGCGGGGGGGACACAGATACGCAGTATTTT. The chain couples TRBV11-2 to TRBJ2-3; 10 bases are shared with TRBD2. V lost 3 bases and J lost 2; bases outside the gene matches: 2. CDR1 is SGHAT, CDR2 FQNNGV, per germline. The CDR3 contains 15 residues.

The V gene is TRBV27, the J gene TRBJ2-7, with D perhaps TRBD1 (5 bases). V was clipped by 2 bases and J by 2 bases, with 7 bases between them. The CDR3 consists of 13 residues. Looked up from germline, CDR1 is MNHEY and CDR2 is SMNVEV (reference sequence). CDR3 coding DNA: TGTGCCAGCAGTTTAACACAGGCCTACGAGCAGTACTTC. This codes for CASSLTQAYEQYF.

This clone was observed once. CDR3 sequence (DNA): TGTGCCAGCAGTTACGTAGGGGCCCTGAACACTGAAGCTTTCTTT. This codes for CASSYVGALNTEAFF. This chain connects TRBV6-5 to TRBJ1-1, with D tentatively TRBD1 (5 bases). CDR1 is MNHEY and CDR2 is SVGAGI in the germline V gene. V shed 2 bases and J shed 0 bases, with 10 bases lying between them. CDR3 length: 15 residues.

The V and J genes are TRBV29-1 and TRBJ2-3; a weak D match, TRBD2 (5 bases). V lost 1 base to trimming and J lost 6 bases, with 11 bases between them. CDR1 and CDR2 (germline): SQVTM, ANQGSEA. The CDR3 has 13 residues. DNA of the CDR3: TGCAGCGTTGAAGGGTGGAGCGGCGATACGCAGTATTTT. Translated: CSVEGWSGDTQYF.

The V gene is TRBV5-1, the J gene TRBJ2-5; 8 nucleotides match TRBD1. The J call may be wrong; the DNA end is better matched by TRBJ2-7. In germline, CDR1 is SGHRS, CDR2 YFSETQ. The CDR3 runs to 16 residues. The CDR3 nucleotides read TGCGCCAGCAGCTTTACCACACAGGGGGGAACCTACGAGCAGTACTTC. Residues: CASSFTTQGGTYEQYF.

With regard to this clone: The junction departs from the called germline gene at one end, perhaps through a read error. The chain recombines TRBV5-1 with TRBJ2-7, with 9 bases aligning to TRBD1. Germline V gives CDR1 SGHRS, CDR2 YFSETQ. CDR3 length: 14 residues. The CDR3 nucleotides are TGCGCCAGCAGTTTGGGACAGGGCATCTACGAGCAGTACTTC. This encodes CASSLGQGIYEQYF. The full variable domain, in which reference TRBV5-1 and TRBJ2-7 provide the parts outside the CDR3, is KAGVTQTPRYLIKTRGQQVTLSCSPISGHRSVSWYQQTPGQGLQFLFEYFSETQRNKGNFPGRFSGRQFSNSRSEMNVSTLELGDSALYLCASSLGQGIYEQYFGPGTRLTVT.

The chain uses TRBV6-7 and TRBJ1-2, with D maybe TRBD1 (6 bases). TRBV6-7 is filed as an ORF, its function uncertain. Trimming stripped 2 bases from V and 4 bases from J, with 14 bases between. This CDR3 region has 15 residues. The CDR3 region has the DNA TGTGCCAGCAGTTACGGGGGGGCGCGGGGCTATGGCTACACCTTC. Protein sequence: CASSYGGARGYGYTF.

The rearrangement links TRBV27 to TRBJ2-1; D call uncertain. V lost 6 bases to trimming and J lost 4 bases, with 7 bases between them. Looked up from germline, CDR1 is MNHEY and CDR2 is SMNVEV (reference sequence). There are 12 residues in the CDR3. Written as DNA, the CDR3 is TGTGCCAGCAGACGAGAATACAATGAGCAGTTCTTC. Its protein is CASRREYNEQFF.

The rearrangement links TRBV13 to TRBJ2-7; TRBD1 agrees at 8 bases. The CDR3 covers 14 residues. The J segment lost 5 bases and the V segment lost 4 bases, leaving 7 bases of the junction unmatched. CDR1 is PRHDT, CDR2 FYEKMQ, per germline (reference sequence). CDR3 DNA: TGTGCCAGCAGCTCGGGACAGGACTTTGACGAGCAGTACTTC. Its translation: CASSSGQDFDEQYF.

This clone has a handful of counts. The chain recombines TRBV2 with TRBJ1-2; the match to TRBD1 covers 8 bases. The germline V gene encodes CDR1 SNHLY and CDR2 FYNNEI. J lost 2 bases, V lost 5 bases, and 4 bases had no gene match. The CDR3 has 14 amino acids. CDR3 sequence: CASSWWDRNYGYTF. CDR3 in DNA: TGTGCCAGCAGTTGGTGGGACAGGAACTATGGCTACACCTTC.

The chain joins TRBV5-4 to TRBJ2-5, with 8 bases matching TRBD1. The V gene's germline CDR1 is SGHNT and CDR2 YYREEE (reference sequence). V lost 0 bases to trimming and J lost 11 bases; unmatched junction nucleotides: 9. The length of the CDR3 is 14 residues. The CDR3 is CASSLGGTGWEQYF. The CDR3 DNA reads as TGTGCCAGCAGCTTGGGGGGGACAGGATGGGAGCAGTACTTC.

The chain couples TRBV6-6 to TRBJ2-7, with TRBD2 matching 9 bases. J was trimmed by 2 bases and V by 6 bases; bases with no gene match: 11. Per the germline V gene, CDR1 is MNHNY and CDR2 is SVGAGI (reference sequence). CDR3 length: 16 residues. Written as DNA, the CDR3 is TGTGCCAGCAGCCCCGTCACTAGCGGGCTTACCTACGAGCAGTACTTC. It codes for CASSPVTSGLTYEQYF.

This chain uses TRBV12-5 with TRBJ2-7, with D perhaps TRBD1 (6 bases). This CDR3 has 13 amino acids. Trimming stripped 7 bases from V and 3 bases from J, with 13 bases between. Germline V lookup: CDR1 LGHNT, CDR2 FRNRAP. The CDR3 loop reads CASAQGRLYEQYF. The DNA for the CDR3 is TGTGCTAGTGCACAGGGACGGCTCTACGAGCAGTACTTC.

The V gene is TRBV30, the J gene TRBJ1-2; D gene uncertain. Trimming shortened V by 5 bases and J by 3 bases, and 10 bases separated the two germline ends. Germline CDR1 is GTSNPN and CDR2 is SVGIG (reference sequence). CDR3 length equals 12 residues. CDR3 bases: TGTGCCTGGGGGGAGGCCTACTATGGCTACACCTTC. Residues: CAWGEAYYGYTF.

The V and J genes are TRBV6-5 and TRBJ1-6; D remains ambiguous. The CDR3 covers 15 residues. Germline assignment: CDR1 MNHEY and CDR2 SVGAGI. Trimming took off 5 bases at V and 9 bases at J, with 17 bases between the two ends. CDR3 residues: CASSPDIGGSSPLHF. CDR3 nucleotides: TGTGCCAGCAGTCCCGACATTGGTGGTAGTTCACCCCTCCACTTT.